There are a few counts of the clone carrying this T cell receptor beta chain. Its antigen is as yet unknown. This specimen belongs to a study of T cell clonotyping in hematopoietic cell transplantation. The method was immunoSEQ multiplex PCR; TCRdb's version includes in-frame clones alone and lacks a portion of them. The sample gives fewer than 15,000 clones, around 74% of which show up once; roughly 15% is in the top ten. Study observations and caveats: After transplant, recipient diversity fell while pathologically expanded clonotypes grew through day 180. Few recipient clonotypes overlapped donors; over 97% were de novo at given depth. Higher Inverse Simpson Index values in graft donor and pretransplant recipient predicted broader posttransplant TCR diversity.

Sequencing used peripheral blood mononuclear cells, obtained 180 days after allogeneic stem cell transplant. This clonotype was sampled from a male patient aged 60 to 75 who had an allogeneic stem cell transplant from an unrelated donor, so the T cells may come from the graft donor. Some clones in this sample may be carry-over from other donors' samples.

Written as DNA, the CDR3 is TGCGCCAGCAGCCAAGCCCCTTATCAGCCCCAGCATTTT. Amino acid sequence: CASSQAPYQPQHF. V and J are TRBV4-1 and TRBJ1-5; D remains unclear. Germline CDR1 reads MGHRA; CDR2 reads YSYEKL. Trimming removed 1 base at V and 5 bases at J, with 6 bases between. The CDR3 contains 13 residues.